Below are 16 T cell receptor beta chains sequenced from a single sample in a study of T cells in Graves' hyperthyroidism and ophthalmopathy. RNA transcripts served as the template for amplifying TCR beta CDR3 regions. A set of HTBI primers served as the primers for a first-round RT-PCR of the TCR CDR3. TCRdb re-derived calls from the multiplex PCR reads in MiXCR, one entry per CDR3 protein. Of fewer than 650,000 distinct CDR3 sequences detected, 14% appear once; the ten largest clones hold more than 6%. Sequences were obtained from blood. The receptor set was obtained from a woman aged 18-29 years with Graves' ophthalmopathy.

This clonotype was recorded at least ten times. The chain couples TRBV24-1 to TRBJ2-2; 9 nucleotides line up with TRBD1. Germline V gene sequence: CDR1 KGHDR, CDR2 SFDVKD. The CDR3 loop spans 17 amino acids. Trimming cost V 9 bases and J 2 bases; bases outside gene matches: 12. The CDR3, as DNA: TGTGCCACCGAGGGGAGGACAGGGGCTTTCAACACCGGGGAGCTGTTTTTT. It codes for CATEGRTGAFNTGELFF.

This clonotype was seen many times. The gene calls are TRBV6-1 and TRBJ2-1; the match to TRBD2 covers 9 bases. In germline, CDR1 is MNHNS, CDR2 SASEGT. V gave up 5 bases and J gave up 4 bases; unmatched junction bases: 9. The CDR3 extends over 16 amino acids. CDR3 residues: CASSIRLAEVYNEQFF. The CDR3 DNA reads TGTGCCAGCAGTATTCGACTAGCGGAGGTATACAATGAGCAGTTCTTC.

The chain joins TRBV10-3 to TRBJ1-4, with D perhaps matching TRBD1 (6 bases). There are 14 residues in the CDR3. Germline V lookup: CDR1 ENHRY, CDR2 SYGVKD. V dropped 2 bases and J dropped 3 bases, with 7 bases sitting between them. CDR3 sequence: CAISETGPNEKLFF. The CDR3 nucleotides read TGTGCCATCAGTGAGACAGGGCCTAATGAAAAACTGTTTTTT.

The rearrangement joins TRBV5-4 to TRBJ2-7; D is unresolved. This CDR3 has 14 residues. Germline V CDR1 and CDR2: SGHNT, YYREEE (reference sequence). Trimming pared 5 bases from V and 0 bases from J, leaving 12 bases between. This CDR3 is CASSERELSYEQYF. The CDR3 region has the DNA TGTGCCAGCAGTGAGAGAGAACTCTCCTACGAGCAGTACTTC.

In its sample, this clonotype was seen many times. The chain employs TRBV6-1 and TRBJ2-1; D is unresolved. This CDR3 is 16 amino acids long. V was trimmed by 0 bases and J by 1 base, leaving 10 bases between them. Germline CDR1 MNHNS, CDR2 SASEGT. CDR3: CASSEAGRTSYNEQFF. The CDR3 nucleotides read TGTGCCAGCAGTGAAGCGGGCAGAACTTCCTACAATGAGCAGTTCTTC.

This clonotype was seen more than once but under ten times. The chain combines TRBV7-9 with TRBJ2-3; D might be TRBD2 (5 bases). CDR1 is SEHNR, CDR2 FQNEAQ, per germline (reference sequence). V was cut by 5 bases and J by 4 bases, with 13 bases left in between. This CDR3 has 14 residues. CDR3 amino acids: CASSRRTPADTQYF. CDR3 sequence (DNA): TGTGCCAGCAGCCGCCGGACTCCAGCAGATACGCAGTATTTT.

This clonotype was detected many times. The chain is built from TRBV6-1 and TRBJ2-3, with D perhaps TRBD2 (5 bases). The V gene lost 6 bases and the J gene lost 3 bases, with 31 bases spanning the gap. Germline V gives CDR1 MNHNS, CDR2 SASEGT. This CDR3 contains 20 residues. Here the CDR3 DNA reads TGTGCCAGCAGCCACAATCCCTTTCTAGGCGGGCGGGTGGCAACAGATACGCAGTATTTT. This gives the protein CASSHNPFLGGRVATDTQYF.

This clonotype was seen at least ten times. V gene TRBV20-1 combines with J gene TRBJ2-7, with D unclear. The V end lost 2 bases, the J end lost 2 bases, and 10 bases lay between the germline ends. CDR1 is DFQATT, CDR2 SNEGSKA, per germline (reference sequence). CDR3 length equals 13 residues. CDR3 residues: CSARSWTAYEQYF. The CDR3 DNA sequence: TGCAGTGCTAGAAGTTGGACGGCCTACGAGCAGTACTTC.

This sequence joins TRBV6-2 or TRBV6-3 and TRBJ1-6, with D unresolved. Trimming removed 5 bases from V and 0 bases from J, with 20 bases in between. Germline CDR1 and CDR2: MNHEY and SVGEGT. This CDR3 has 19 residues. The CDR3 DNA reads as TGTGCCAGCAGTCAAACCCCGGTTAGGGCGGGCTCCTATAATTCACCCCTCCACTTT. The encoded protein is CASSQTPVRAGSYNSPLHF.

The rearrangement joins TRBV7-9 to TRBJ2-5; a weak D match, TRBD2 (5 bases). Trimming pared 4 bases from V and 7 bases from J, leaving 16 bases between. The CDR3 spans 14 residues. In germline, CDR1 is SEHNR, CDR2 FQNEAQ (reference sequence). CDR3 sequence: CASSSRTKEGTQYF. As DNA, the CDR3 is TGTGCCAGCAGCTCACGGACCAAAGAGGGGACCCAGTACTTC.

V gene TRBV9 combines with J gene TRBJ2-2, with D possibly TRBD2 on 5 matching bases. Germline CDR1 reads SGDLS; CDR2 reads YYNGEE. V was trimmed by 4 bases and J by 6 bases, leaving 10 bases between them. There are 13 residues in the CDR3. DNA of the CDR3: TGTGCCAGCAGCTTAGCGCTGGCCGGGGAGCTGTTTTTT. It codes for CASSLALAGELFF.

The chain links TRBV7-9 to TRBJ2-7, with 7 bases that match TRBD2. The germline gives CDR1 SEHNR, CDR2 FQNEAQ (reference sequence). The CDR3 totals 14 residues. The V segment lost 5 bases and the J segment 3 bases; nucleotides outside the gene matches: 7. CDR3 residues: CASSQGLLLYEQYF. The DNA for the CDR3 is TGTGCCAGCAGCCAGGGACTACTCCTCTACGAGCAGTACTTC.

This clonotype was seen more than once but under ten times. The chain combines TRBV28 with TRBJ2-7, with 9 positions matching TRBD2. With 2 bases clipped from V and 2 bases from J, the junction kept 7 bases outside the gene matches. This CDR3 comprises 16 residues. Germline lookup yields CDR1 MDHEN and CDR2 SYDVKM. The CDR3 sequence is CASSLRGLASTYEQYF. CDR3 nucleotide sequence: TGTGCCAGCAGTTTACGGGGACTAGCTTCCACCTACGAGCAGTACTTC.

The rearrangement uses TRBV20-1 and TRBJ2-2, with 12 bases aligning to TRBD2. V was clipped by 3 bases and J by 5 bases; unmatched bases: 4. The V gene's germline CDR1 is DFQATT and CDR2 SNEGSKA (reference sequence). The CDR3 totals 15 residues. The CDR3 DNA follows: TGCAGTGCTAGTTCGCTAGCGGGAGGGACCGGGGAGCTGTTTTTT. Translated: CSASSLAGGTGELFF.

This clonotype was counted a few times. The genes are TRBV27 and TRBJ2-1, with TRBD2 identical over 12 bases. CDR3 length equals 14 residues. With 6 bases clipped from V and 6 bases from J, the junction kept 3 bases outside the gene matches. Germline V gives CDR1 MNHEY, CDR2 SMNVEV (reference sequence). CDR3 coding DNA: TGTGCCAGCAGGGGACTAGCGGGTCCCAATGAGCAGTTCTTC. Its protein product is CASRGLAGPNEQFF.

This clonotype was detected ten times or more. V and J are TRBV30 and TRBJ1-1, with D maybe TRBD1 (5 bases). V lost 4 bases and J 1 base, leaving 10 bases between the germline ends. Germline V CDR1 and CDR2: GTSNPN, SVGIG (reference sequence). This CDR3 spans 13 amino acids. CDR3 sequence reads: CAWNPQENTEAFF. CDR3 nucleotides: TGTGCCTGGAATCCACAGGAGAACACTGAAGCTTTCTTT.